This is a list of T cell receptor beta chains from one sample in a study of Graves' ophthalmopathy and Graves' hyperthyroidism. TCRdb re-derived calls from the multiplex PCR reads in MiXCR, one entry per CDR3 protein. Of some 750,000 distinct CDR3 sequences detected, roughly two fifths appear once; the ten largest clones hold about 40%. Material for sequencing was peripheral blood. These receptors were obtained from an adult man with Graves' ophthalmopathy. CDR3s include the opening cysteine and the closing phenylalanine or tryptophan. The order of the fields is V gene, clone size, D gene, J gene, CDR3 DNA, CDR3 protein. The D gene is left open where the match is weak. Only part of the rows carry a size: once, few, many, or a class if the clone is expanded.

TRBV7-9	many	NA	TRBJ2-2	TGTGCCAGCAGCTTCGGGCTTAACACCGGGGAGCTGTTTTTT	CASSFGLNTGELFF
TRBV20-1	NA	NA	TRBJ1-1	TGCAGTGCTAGAGTATGGCGGGACACTGAAGCTTTCTTT	CSARVWRDTEAFF
TRBV29-1	NA	NA	TRBJ2-2	TGCAGCGTTGCGACAGGAGGGCGTTCGAACACCGGGGAGCTGTTTTTT	CSVATGGRSNTGELFF
TRBV7-6	NA	TRBD2	TRBJ2-7	TGTGCCAGCAGCCAAGAGGCTAGCGGATACTACGAGCAGTACTTC	CASSQEASGYYEQYF
TRBV29-1	many	NA	TRBJ1-2	TGCAGCGTTGAGACGGGACTTAATGGCTACACCTTC	CSVETGLNGYTF
TRBV10-3	few	TRBD2	TRBJ2-1	TGTGCCACGGGGACTAGCGGCGCCAATGAGCAGTTCTTC	CATGTSGANEQFF
TRBV2	NA	TRBD1	TRBJ2-6	TGTGCCAGCAGTGGGGACAGCCTTTTCTTGAGAAGACTGACTTTC	CASSGDSLFLRRLTF
TRBV29-1	many	NA	TRBJ1-1	TGCAGCGTTGGGGGCGATAACACTGAAGCTTTCTTT	CSVGGDNTEAFF
TRBV2	few	NA	TRBJ1-2	TGTGCCAGCAGTCGAAGGAGGGACGGGAATAACTATGGCTACACCTTC	CASSRRRDGNNYGYTF
TRBV29-1	NA	NA	TRBJ1-1	TGCAGCGTTGGGTGGGGGGCGGACATAAGGCGCCATATTGCTGAAGCTTTCTTT	CSVGWGADIRRHIAEAFF
TRBV11-2	NA	TRBD2	TRBJ2-5	TGTGCCAGCAGCTTAGGAGGGACTAGGGAGACCCAGTACTTC	CASSLGGTRETQYF
TRBV2	many	NA	TRBJ1-4	TGTGCCAGCAGTGAAACGGGACTAAATAATGAAAAACTGTTTTTT	CASSETGLNNEKLFF
TRBV9	few	TRBD1	TRBJ1-2	TGTGCCAGCACCCCGACAGGGGGCAGCGGCTATGGCTACACCTTC	CASTPTGGSGYGYTF
TRBV12-3/TRBV12-4	many	TRBD1	TRBJ1-1	TGTGCCAGCAGTCAAACAGGGGGTATTGAAGCTTTCTTT	CASSQTGGIEAFF
TRBV6-5	NA	NA	TRBJ1-4	TGTGCCAGCATCCCTGGGAGGACAGAGGAAAAACTGTTTTTT	CASIPGRTEEKLFF
TRBV4-3	few	NA	TRBJ1-1	TGCGCCAGCAGCCAAGTTGGGGCGTCTGAAGCTTTCTTT	CASSQVGASEAFF
TRBV11-2	few	NA	TRBJ1-1	TGTGCCAGCAGCGACGACAGAACTAACACTGAAGCTTTCTTT	CASSDDRTNTEAFF
TRBV10-3	NA	NA	TRBJ1-1	TGTGCCAGCAGCCAAGTCGCAGGGAACACTGAAGCTTTCTTT	CASSQVAGNTEAFF
TRBV20-1	NA	TRBD1	TRBJ2-5	TGCACCAGGGGGATTATCGGAGAGACCCAGTACTTC	CTRGIIGETQYF
TRBV9	NA	NA	TRBJ1-2	TGTGCCAGCAGCCCCTGGGGAAACTATGGCTACACCTTC	CASSPWGNYGYTF
TRBV29-1	many	TRBD2	TRBJ2-7	TGCAGCGTTGAAGACGGAGCGGGAGGGCGGATTTTCGAGCAGTACTTC	CSVEDGAGGRIFEQYF
TRBV10-2	few	TRBD1	TRBJ1-2	TGCGCCAGCAGTAGGGACAGATTAGAGAACTATGGCTACACCTTC	CASSRDRLENYGYTF
TRBV24-1	many	NA	TRBJ2-6	TGTGCCACCAGTGATAAGAGAGGTGGGGCCAACGTCCTGACTTTC	CATSDKRGGANVLTF
TRBV9	NA	NA	TRBJ2-7	TGTGCCAGCAGCGCTAACCCAGGACGGGACTCCTACGAGCAGTACTTC	CASSANPGRDSYEQYF
TRBV7-2	NA	NA	TRBJ2-7	TGTGCCAGCAGCTTAGAAGCGGTTCTCGAGCAGTACTTC	CASSLEAVLEQYF
TRBV7-4	NA	NA	TRBJ2-5	TGTGCCAGCAGAAGTACTTCGGACAGATTTGAAGAGACCCAGTACTTC	CASRSTSDRFEETQYF
TRBV7-9	few	NA	TRBJ2-2	TGTGCCAGAGGGGGCACCGGGGAGCTGTTTTTT	CARGGTGELFF
TRBV24-1	NA	TRBD2	TRBJ2-2	TGTGCCACCAGTGATCCTGGACTAGTGGGGAGGACCGGGGAGCTGTTTTTT	CATSDPGLVGRTGELFF
TRBV10-3	few	NA	TRBJ1-2	TGTGCCATCAGTCCCGGGTATGGCTACACCTTC	CAISPGYGYTF
TRBV12-3/TRBV12-4	many	NA	TRBJ2-7	TGTGCCAGCAGTTTTACTAGTACCTACGAGCAGTACTTC	CASSFTSTYEQYF
TRBV28	few	NA	TRBJ1-2	TGTGCCAGCATTCCTAAACGGACAGAGTATGGCTACACCTTC	CASIPKRTEYGYTF
TRBV7-9	many	NA	TRBJ2-7	TGTGCCAGCAGCTTAGCGGGGTCTAAGAGCGCCTACGAGCAGTACTTC	CASSLAGSKSAYEQYF
TRBV2	NA	NA	TRBJ1-1	TGTGCCAGCAGTGGGTACACCAGCCTTAACACTGAAGCTTTCTTT	CASSGYTSLNTEAFF
TRBV20-1	NA	NA	TRBJ2-7	TGCAGTGCTAGGCCCGACCTCTACGAGCAGTACTTC	CSARPDLYEQYF
TRBV2	NA	TRBD1	TRBJ1-1	TGTGCCAGCAGTTCGATGGACAGGGAAGCTTTCTTT	CASSSMDREAFF
TRBV6-5	NA	NA	TRBJ1-4	TGTGCCAGCAGTTACCTCCGTGAGGTGAATGAAAAACTGTTTTTT	CASSYLREVNEKLFF
TRBV25-1	NA	NA	TRBJ2-2	TGTGCCAGCAGCCAAGAATTGGGCGGGGAGCTGTTTTTT	CASSQELGGELFF
TRBV6-6	NA	TRBD1	TRBJ1-1	TGTGCCAGCAGTTACGGCACAGGGGGCGACGCTGAAGCTTTCTTT	CASSYGTGGDAEAFF
TRBV29-1	NA	NA	TRBJ1-2	TGCAGCGTGGGGGGGAGGGGAATCTCTGGCTACACCTTC	CSVGGRGISGYTF
TRBV7-9	NA	NA	TRBJ2-3	TGTGCCAGCAGCTTAGAACTAGGAGGAGATACGCAGTATTTT	CASSLELGGDTQYF
TRBV9	NA	TRBD1	TRBJ1-3	TGTGCCAGCAGCCCCGAAGCGGGACAGGGGTATGGAAACACCATATATTTT	CASSPEAGQGYGNTIYF
TRBV2	many	TRBD1	TRBJ1-4	TGTGCCAGCAGTAAAGACAGGGGGAATGAAAAACTGTTTTTT	CASSKDRGNEKLFF
TRBV10-3	NA	TRBD1	TRBJ1-5	TGTGCCAGCAGCGGACCCCTCGGACAGGTTGGTCAGCCCCAGCATTTT	CASSGPLGQVGQPQHF
TRBV7-9	NA	NA	TRBJ1-4	TGTGCCAGCAGCTTTTTACGGAGAAATGAAAAACTGTTTTTT	CASSFLRRNEKLFF
TRBV7-2	many	NA	TRBJ1-5	TGTGCCAGCAGCTTAAGTCTCGGGGGAAGCAATCAGCCCCAGCATTTT	CASSLSLGGSNQPQHF
TRBV11-2	NA	TRBD1	TRBJ2-7	TGTGCCAGCAGTAGGGACAGTGAAAACTACGAGCAGTACTTC	CASSRDSENYEQYF
TRBV9	NA	NA	TRBJ2-5	TGTGCCAGCAGCCAAGATGATCCACAAGAGACCCAGTACTTC	CASSQDDPQETQYF
TRBV9	NA	NA	TRBJ2-5	TGTGCCAGCAGTTACTCGGCCGGAGGACTGCCTCAAGAGACCCAGTACTTC	CASSYSAGGLPQETQYF
TRBV15	NA	NA	TRBJ1-1	TGTGCCGGCGCCCGACAGCTGAACACTGAAGCTTTCTTT	CAGARQLNTEAFF
TRBV7-9	many	NA	TRBJ2-7	TGTGCCAGCAGCTTGTCCTCGTACGAGCAGTACTTC	CASSLSSYEQYF
TRBV19	NA	TRBD1	TRBJ1-5	TGTGCCAGTAGGGTCACCGCCGGGACAGGGAGGAATAGCAATCAGCCCCAGCATTTT	CASRVTAGTGRNSNQPQHF
TRBV5-5	NA	NA	TRBJ1-1	TGTGCCAGCAGCTTTAGGGGGGGGAACACTGAAGCTTTCTTT	CASSFRGGNTEAFF
TRBV6-5	many	TRBD1	TRBJ1-2	TGTGCCAGCAGCCGGGACAGTGATGCTAACTATGGCTACACCTTC	CASSRDSDANYGYTF
TRBV14	many	NA	TRBJ1-1	TGTGCCAGCAGCCAAGATTGGTGGGCTTTCTTT	CASSQDWWAFF